A single sample gave rise to the 14 T cell receptor beta chains below, sequenced in a study of T cells in pancreatic ductal adenocarcinoma. Assay: immunoSEQ multiplex PCR; the TCRdb copy retains only in-frame clones and omits some. The sample holds about 16,000 clones, 91% seen once. Surgery without prior neoadjuvant therapy was the treatment of the selected pancreatic ductal adenocarcinoma patients. Sample: PBMCs. The source of these receptors is a human donor with pancreatic ductal adenocarcinoma.

This rearrangement joins TRBV18 to TRBJ1-2, with 8 bases identical to TRBD1. The trim removed 4 bases at V and 4 bases at J, leaving 2 bases unmatched. This CDR3 is 13 amino acids long. Germline V gene lookup returns CDR1 KGHSH and CDR2 LQKENI. The DNA for the CDR3 is TGTGCCAGCTCACAGACAGGGGCCTATGGCTACACCTTC. Translation gives CASSQTGAYGYTF.

The chain is built from TRBV7-9 and TRBJ1-1; D remains ambiguous. The CDR3 is 15 amino acids. Germline V CDR1 and CDR2: SEHNR, FQNEAQ (reference sequence). Between the trimmed V and J ends, which lost 5 bases and 0 bases, there was a span of 13 bases. CDR3 sequence reads: CASSTRTDLNTEAFF. Here the CDR3 DNA reads TGTGCCAGCAGCACCCGGACGGATTTGAACACTGAAGCTTTCTTT.

The V and J genes are TRBV5-1 and TRBJ1-5; the D is unclear. CDR3 length equals 13 residues. The V gene's germline CDR1 is SGHRS and CDR2 YFSETQ. Trimming left V 2 bases short and J 2 bases short, with 5 bases between. The CDR3 region is CASSFPGNQPQHF. The CDR3 nucleotides read TGCGCCAGCAGCTTTCCAGGCAATCAGCCCCAGCATTTT.

The V and J genes are TRBV9 and TRBJ1-2, with 12 nucleotides matching TRBD1. Germline V gives CDR1 SGDLS, CDR2 YYNGEE. This CDR3 has 18 residues. The V and J ends lost 3 bases and 1 base, in that order; junction bases with no gene match: 10. The CDR3 DNA follows: TGTGCCAGCAGCGCCCAGTGGGGGACAGGGGGCATTAACTATGGCTACACCTTC. This gives the protein CASSAQWGTGGINYGYTF.

J is TRBJ2-2 and V is TRBV2; TRBD2 agrees at 14 bases. The germline V gene encodes CDR1 SNHLY and CDR2 FYNNEI. The CDR3 consists of 17 residues. The V segment lost 6 bases and the J segment 6 bases; nucleotides outside the gene matches: 9. This CDR3 reads CASSPGTSGRSAGELFF. The CDR3 region has the DNA TGTGCCAGCAGCCCTGGGACTAGCGGGAGATCCGCCGGGGAGCTGTTTTTT. The variable domain in full, with the rest retrieved from reference TRBV2 and TRBJ2-2, is EPEVTQTPSHQVTQMGQEVILRCVPISNHLYFYWYRQILGQKVEFLVSFYNNEISEKSEIFDDQFSVERPDGSNFTLKIRSTKLEDSAMYFCASSPGTSGRSAGELFFGEGSRLTVL.

This clone appeared a few times. The chain links TRBV7-8 to TRBJ1-5, with 8 nucleotides matching TRBD1. In germline, CDR1 is SGHVS, CDR2 FQNEAQ. V gave up 0 bases and J gave up 7 bases; unmatched junction bases: 5. The CDR3 loop spans 15 amino acids. CDR3 sequence: CASSLADRGPQPQHF. Here the CDR3 DNA reads TGTGCCAGCAGCTTAGCTGACAGGGGACCCCAGCCCCAGCATTTT.

The J gene is TRBJ2-3, the V gene TRBV2, with TRBD2 matching 8 bases. This CDR3 region has 17 residues. Germline V gene lookup returns CDR1 SNHLY and CDR2 FYNNEI. Trimming took 0 bases from V and 5 from J; bases not matched to a gene: 10. CDR3 sequence (DNA): TGTGCCAGCAGTGAAGCGCGGGCGGGGGGAAGGTTAGATACGCAGTATTTT. Its protein is CASSEARAGGRLDTQYF. Full variable domain (missing parts from reference TRBV2 and TRBJ2-3): EPEVTQTPSHQVTQMGQEVILRCVPISNHLYFYWYRQILGQKVEFLVSFYNNEISEKSEIFDDQFSVERPDGSNFTLKIRSTKLEDSAMYFCASSEARAGGRLDTQYFGPGTRLTVL.

The chain couples TRBV5-6 to TRBJ1-2; D ambiguous. The germline CDR1 and CDR2 sequences are SGHDT and YYEEEE. The V end lost 0 bases, the J end lost 3 bases, and 9 bases lay between the germline ends. This CDR3 is built from 14 residues. The chain's CDR3 is CASSLGWGDYGYTF. The CDR3 nucleotides are TGTGCCAGCAGCTTGGGTTGGGGTGACTATGGCTACACCTTC.

The rearrangement uses TRBV19 and TRBJ1-5; D call uncertain. V was pared by 10 bases and J by 10 bases, with 20 bases between. Germline CDR1 is LNHDA and CDR2 is SQIVND (reference sequence). The CDR3 extends over 13 amino acids. As DNA, the CDR3 is TGTGCCACCTCCAAGTCCGGTTGGACTCCCCAGCATTTT. Protein: CATSKSGWTPQHF.

The genes are TRBV10-2 and TRBJ2-2; TRBD2 aligns across 13 bases. The CDR3 is 16 amino acids. Germline loops: CDR1 WSHSY, CDR2 SAAADI. Losses at the gene ends were 6 bases for V and 6 bases for J; bases not matched to a gene: 7. CDR3 loop: CASRVPGTSGAGELFF. The CDR3 DNA reads TGCGCCAGCAGAGTTCCCGGGACTAGCGGGGCCGGGGAGCTGTTTTTT.

The V gene is TRBV15, the J gene TRBJ1-2; 7 nucleotides match TRBD1. V dropped 1 base and J dropped 3; count of bases not matched to a gene: 11. CDR1 is LNHNV and CDR2 is YYDKDF in the germline V gene (reference sequence). The CDR3 spans 17 residues. Here the CDR3 reads CATSRVVGQNSYYGYTF. CDR3 bases: TGTGCCACCAGCAGAGTAGTGGGACAGAATAGTTACTATGGCTACACCTTC.

The chain links TRBV9 to TRBJ2-1; TRBD2 agrees at 15 bases. CDR3 size: 23 residues. V gave up 4 bases and J gave up 0 bases; unmatched junction bases: 20. Germline V gives CDR1 SGDLS, CDR2 YYNGEE. The CDR3 sequence: CASSQSRGLAGGLGISSYNEQFF. CDR3 nucleotide sequence: TGTGCCAGCAGCCAGTCCCGGGGACTAGCGGGAGGTTTGGGGATAAGCTCCTACAATGAGCAGTTCTTC.

This chain links TRBV29-1 with TRBJ2-7; D perhaps matches TRBD1 (6 bases). Germline CDR1 and CDR2: SQVTM and ANQGSEA. This CDR3 spans 15 amino acids. Trimming took 0 bases from V and 2 from J, leaving 14 bases between them. In nucleotides, the CDR3 is TGCAGCGTTGAAGAAGAACAGGGATTACCCTACGAGCAGTACTTC. This sequence encodes CSVEEEQGLPYEQYF.

The chain joins TRBV29-1 to TRBJ1-1; D gene ambiguous. The germline V gene encodes CDR1 SQVTM and CDR2 ANQGSEA. The V gene lost 2 bases and the J gene lost 6 bases, with 7 bases spanning the gap. This CDR3 is built from 11 residues. The CDR3 DNA is TGCAGCGTTGAACCCCCCCCTGAAGCTTTCTTT. It encodes CSVEPPPEAFF.